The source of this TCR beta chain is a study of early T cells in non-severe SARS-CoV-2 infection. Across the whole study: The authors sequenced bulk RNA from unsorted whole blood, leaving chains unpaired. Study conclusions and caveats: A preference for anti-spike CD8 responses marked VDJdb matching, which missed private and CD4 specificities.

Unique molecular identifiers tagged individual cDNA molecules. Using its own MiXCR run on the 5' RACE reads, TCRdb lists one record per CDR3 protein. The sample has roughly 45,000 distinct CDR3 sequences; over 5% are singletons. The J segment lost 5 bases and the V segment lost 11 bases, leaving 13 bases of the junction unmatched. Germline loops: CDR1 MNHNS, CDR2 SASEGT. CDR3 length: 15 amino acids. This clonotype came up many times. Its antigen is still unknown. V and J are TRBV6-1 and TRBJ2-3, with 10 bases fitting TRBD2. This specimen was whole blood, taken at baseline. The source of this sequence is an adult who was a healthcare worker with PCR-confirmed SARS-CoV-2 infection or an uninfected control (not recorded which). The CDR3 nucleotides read TGTGCCTCTACGGCTAGCGGGAGAGCAAAAGATACGCAGTATTTT. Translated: CASTASGRAKDTQYF.